These 15 T cell receptor beta chains came from one sample sequenced in a study of PD-1 blockade in mismatch repair-deficient tumors (dated by TCRdb to 2016 to 2017). The receptor library was made with the immunoSEQ multiplex PCR assay. TCRdb stores this immuneACCESS table with in-frame sequences only. Part of the clones is absent; in the studies checked, under half of the shortfall reflects unresolved V genes, and no reason is known for the rest. For this sample there are some 100,000 clones; roughly four fifths appear just once. Approximately 6.5% of the sample is in the top ten clones. The material was peripheral blood, obtained roughly eight months after starting pembrolizumab. The receptor set was obtained from an adult with mismatch repair-deficient cancer.

CDR3 nucleotide sequence: TGTGCCTGGAGTGGAGGCCTATACAATGAGCAGTTCTTC. As protein: CAWSGGLYNEQFF. V is TRBV30 and J is TRBJ2-1; D remains ambiguous. V shed 1 base and J shed 4 bases, with 8 bases lying between them. The CDR3 sequence is 13 residues long. Germline values: CDR1 GTSNPN, CDR2 SVGIG (reference sequence).

The V and J genes are TRBV5-4 and TRBJ2-5; 10 nucleotides line up with TRBD1. CDR1 is SGHNT and CDR2 is YYREEE in the germline V gene (reference sequence). V shed 5 bases, J shed 5 bases, and the junction held 6 bases outside the gene matches. CDR3 size: 14 residues. The CDR3 spells CASRGDRGGETQYF. The DNA for the CDR3 is TGTGCCAGCAGGGGGGACAGGGGTGGGGAGACCCAGTACTTC.

The chain uses TRBV18 and TRBJ1-1; TRBD1 matches 7 bases. The V segment lost 5 bases and the J segment 4 bases; nucleotides outside the gene matches: 13. Germline CDR1 reads KGHSH; CDR2 reads LQKENI. This CDR3 has 16 amino acids. The CDR3 region has the DNA TGTGCCAGCTCATCCCGACAGGGAGTTAGGAGCACTGAAGCTTTCTTT. As protein: CASSSRQGVRSTEAFF.

The rearrangement links TRBV2 to TRBJ2-1; possibly TRBD2 for D (5 bases). The CDR3 sequence is 15 residues long. Germline CDR1 and CDR2: SNHLY and FYNNEI. The V end was cut by 5 bases, the J end by 0 bases, with 11 bases between. CDR3 residues: CASSLAISSYNEQFF. The CDR3 DNA is TGTGCCAGCAGTTTAGCGATCAGCTCCTACAATGAGCAGTTCTTC. Supplemented by reference TRBV2 and TRBJ2-1, the full variable domain reads EPEVTQTPSHQVTQMGQEVILRCVPISNHLYFYWYRQILGQKVEFLVSFYNNEISEKSEIFDDQFSVERPDGSNFTLKIRSTKLEDSAMYFCASSLAISSYNEQFFGPGTRLTVL.

The chain couples TRBV21-1 to TRBJ1-2. TRBV21-1 is described as a pseudogene. This CDR3 has 16 residues. CDR3 DNA sequence: TGTGCCAGCAGCATTTTCCGGGGGGGACGCGGCTATGGCTACACCTTC. Its translation is CASSIFRGGRGYGYTF.

The V and J genes are TRBV27 and TRBJ1-2; no firm D call. The CDR3 contains 14 residues. V dropped 3 bases and J dropped 4 bases, with 12 bases sitting between them. CDR1 and CDR2 (germline): MNHEY, SMNVEV (reference sequence). The CDR3 nucleotides are TGTGCCAGCAGTTTTGCCAGCCCACCCTATGGCTACACCTTC. Translation gives CASSFASPPYGYTF.

V and J are TRBV19 and TRBJ1-1; a weak D match, TRBD1 (5 bases). V was shortened by 3 bases and J by 5 bases, with 13 bases between the two germline ends. CDR3 size: 14 residues. The V gene's germline CDR1 is LNHDA and CDR2 SQIVND (reference sequence). The CDR3 DNA reads as TGTGCCAGTAGTATCGGGCAGGGACTAACTGAAGCTTTCTTT. It yields the protein CASSIGQGLTEAFF.

This rearrangement joins TRBV2 to TRBJ2-7; 8 bases align to TRBD1. V lost 4 bases and J lost 3; bases outside the gene matches: 5. The CDR3 covers 14 residues. The germline V gene has CDR1 SNHLY and CDR2 FYNNEI. In DNA form, the CDR3 reads TGTGCCAGCAGTGGCACAGGGGGTAGCTACGAGCAGTACTTC. Amino acid sequence: CASSGTGGSYEQYF.

The gene calls are TRBV30 and TRBJ1-5; D gene ambiguous. CDR1 is GTSNPN and CDR2 is SVGIG in the germline V gene (reference sequence). Trimming cost V 2 bases and J 5 bases, with 10 bases left between them. The CDR3 is made up of 13 amino acids. For the CDR3, the DNA is TGTGCCTGGAGTCCAAACGTAGATCAGCCCCAGCATTTT. It encodes CAWSPNVDQPQHF.

The chain recombines TRBV15 with TRBJ2-5, with unresolved D. This CDR3 is 15 amino acids long. V was pared by 3 bases and J by 3 bases, with 14 bases between. The V gene's germline CDR1 is LNHNV and CDR2 YYDKDF (reference sequence). This chain's CDR3 is CATSRWRGGEETQYF. The CDR3 nucleotides are TGTGCCACCAGCAGGTGGAGAGGCGGCGAAGAGACCCAGTACTTC.

The chain employs TRBV10-3 and TRBJ1-4; D gene uncertain. V lost 6 bases, J lost 8 bases, and 16 bases lay in between. Per germline, CDR1 ENHRY and CDR2 SYGVKD. The CDR3 has 14 residues. CDR3: CAIRRTEADEKLFF. The CDR3 DNA reads as TGTGCCATCAGACGGACCGAAGCTGACGAAAAACTGTTTTTT.

This chain joins TRBV10-3 and TRBJ2-2; D gene uncertain. From germline, CDR1 is ENHRY and CDR2 SYGVKD. This CDR3 has 15 amino acids. Trimming cost V 3 bases and J 5 bases, with 13 bases left between them. CDR3 sequence: CAISEARRETGELFF. As DNA, the CDR3 is TGTGCCATCAGTGAAGCCCGCCGTGAGACCGGGGAGCTGTTTTTT.

This rearrangement joins TRBV30 to TRBJ1-4; the D gene is possibly TRBD1 (6 bases). Germline CDR1 is GTSNPN and CDR2 is SVGIG (reference sequence). Trimming left V 1 base short and J 5 bases short, with 14 bases between. This CDR3 has 15 amino acids. The CDR3 bases are TGTGCCTGGAGTGGTCAGGCAGGGGCCAATGAAAAACTGTTTTTT. Translation: CAWSGQAGANEKLFF.

In its sample, this clone was seen a few times. The chain employs TRBV7-9 and TRBJ2-7; a possible D gene is TRBD1 (6 bases). Trimming removed 9 bases at V and 1 base at J, with 16 bases between. Germline V CDR1 and CDR2: SEHNR, FQNEAQ (reference sequence). The CDR3 runs to 14 residues. In nucleotides, the CDR3 is TGTGCCAGTAGGCCGACAGGTCAATCCTACGAGCAGTACTTC. It codes for CASRPTGQSYEQYF.

Comments on this clone: Sequence at one end of the junction differs from germline and may be a read error. The chain joins TRBV7-7 to TRBJ2-1; maybe TRBD1 (5 bases). The germline V gene encodes CDR1 SSHAT and CDR2 FNYEAQ (reference sequence). The CDR3 totals 17 residues. The CDR3 sequence is CASSHSLTAGYYNEQFF. Here the CDR3 DNA reads TGTGCTAGCAGCCACAGTTTAACCGCAGGGTACTACAATGAGCAGTTCTTC.